The 19 T cell receptor beta chains listed next were all sequenced from one sample in a study of blood T cell repertoires in COVID-19. The assay was immunoSEQ multiplex PCR, and TCRdb's table has in-frame clones only and misses some. Of around 340,000 clones listed, just over 85% were seen once; the top ten hold about 4%. Sequencing was done on a sample of PBMCs or T cells enriched from blood (not recorded which). Receptors originate from a woman in her 40s with acute COVID-19.

The J gene is TRBJ2-7, the V gene TRBV20-1; D gene unclear. The CDR3 has 11 residues. Germline CDR1 DFQATT, CDR2 SNEGSKA (reference sequence). CDR3 in amino acids: CSTHRSGEQYF. CDR3 coding DNA: TGCAGCACACATAGGTCGGGCGAGCAGTACTTC.

The V call is TRBV5-1, the J call TRBJ2-1; TRBD2 agrees at 14 bases. There are 18 residues in the CDR3. V was pared by 4 bases and J by 0 bases, with 6 bases of the junction left unmatched. Germline CDR1 and CDR2: SGHRS and YFSETQ. The CDR3 is CASSPGLAGESSYNEQFF. The DNA for the CDR3 is TGCGCCAGCAGCCCGGGACTAGCGGGGGAGAGCTCCTACAATGAGCAGTTCTTC.

The V and J genes are TRBV5-6 and TRBJ2-3; D gene unclear. The length of the CDR3 is 12 residues. CDR1 is SGHDT, CDR2 YYEEEE, per germline. V gave up 2 bases and J gave up 6 bases, with 7 bases separating them. CDR3 amino acids: CASSFGADTQYF. In DNA, the CDR3 is TGTGCCAGCAGCTTTGGTGCGGATACGCAGTATTTT.

The rearrangement joins TRBV11-2 to TRBJ2-5, with D possibly TRBD2 on 5 matching bases. The CDR3 spans 18 residues. Trimming shortened V by 1 base and J by 0 bases, and 18 bases separated the two germline ends. Germline-derived CDR1 and CDR2 are SGHAT and FQNNGV. The CDR3 DNA follows: TGTGCCAGCAGCTTAGTCCTGTCCAGCGGAGCCAACCAAGAGACCCAGTACTTC. Translating gives CASSLVLSSGANQETQYF.

This clone showed up just a few times. The chain is built from TRBV27 and TRBJ1-1; D is perhaps TRBD1 (5 bases). V gave up 1 base and J gave up 1 base, with 16 bases separating them. This CDR3 region has 17 residues. CDR1 is MNHEY and CDR2 is SMNVEV in the germline V gene (reference sequence). The CDR3 reads CASSLFPRAQRNTEAFF. The CDR3 nucleotides read TGTGCCAGCAGTTTATTCCCCAGGGCCCAAAGGAACACTGAAGCTTTCTTT.

The chain links TRBV28 to TRBJ2-1; D is possibly TRBD2 (6 bases). The V gene lost 8 bases and the J gene lost 4 bases, with 21 bases spanning the gap. This CDR3 is built from 16 residues. Germline V gene sequence: CDR1 MDHEN, CDR2 SYDVKM. The CDR3: CASRTAGTVDYNEQFF. CDR3 nucleotides: TGTGCCAGCCGGACGGCGGGGACGGTGGATTACAATGAGCAGTTCTTC.

This clone was seen more than once but under ten times. This chain joins TRBV7-9 and TRBJ2-2; D remains unclear. CDR3 length: 14 amino acids. In germline, CDR1 is SEHNR, CDR2 FQNEAQ (reference sequence). Trimming pared 0 bases from V and 3 bases from J, leaving 5 bases between. The CDR3, as DNA: TGTGCCAGCAGCTTAGCGCGGCACACCGGGGAGCTGTTTTTT. Protein sequence: CASSLARHTGELFF.

The J gene is TRBJ1-5, the V gene TRBV7-2; no clear D gene. Germline loops: CDR1 SGHTA, CDR2 FQGNSA. V dropped 3 bases and J dropped 6 bases, with 6 bases sitting between them. CDR3 length equals 12 residues. CDR3 in amino acids: CASSFGVQPQHF. In DNA form, the CDR3 reads TGTGCCAGCAGCTTCGGGGTTCAGCCCCAGCATTTT.

This chain uses TRBV7-2 with TRBJ2-7; tentatively, D is TRBD2 (6 bases). Trimming pared 3 bases from V and 6 bases from J, leaving 12 bases between. Germline V gives CDR1 SGHTA, CDR2 FQGNSA. This CDR3 has 13 amino acids. In DNA, the CDR3 is TGTGCCAGCAGCTTGGGACTGTGGCGCGAGCAGTACTTC. It is translated as CASSLGLWREQYF.

The chain recombines TRBV28 with TRBJ2-7; TRBD2 matches at 9 bases. The length of the CDR3 is 17 residues. CDR1 is MDHEN and CDR2 is SYDVKM in the germline V gene. J gave up 6 bases and V 5 bases, and 17 bases lay outside the gene matches. The CDR3 is CASSPTAGGQNPREQYF. The CDR3 DNA follows: TGTGCCAGCAGTCCTACAGCGGGAGGTCAAAATCCCCGCGAGCAGTACTTC.

V gene TRBV11-1 combines with J gene TRBJ2-7; D call uncertain. The CDR3 runs 15 residues. Trimming left V 5 bases short and J 0 bases short, with 14 bases between. Germline lookup yields CDR1 SGHAT and CDR2 FQDESV (reference sequence). Here the CDR3 reads CASSDEVAASYEQYF. CDR3 DNA: TGTGCCAGCAGCGACGAGGTGGCAGCCTCCTACGAGCAGTACTTC.

The chain employs TRBV5-4 and TRBJ1-5, with a tentative D call TRBD1 (5 bases). CDR1 and CDR2 (germline): SGHNT, YYREEE (reference sequence). This CDR3 is 15 amino acids long. Trimming took 0 bases from V and 5 from J, leaving 12 bases between them. Here the CDR3 DNA reads TGTGCCAGCAGCTTGGACGGGGGAGGAGATCAGCCCCAGCATTTT. Translating it yields CASSLDGGGDQPQHF.

As regards this clone: The identical CDR3 is also encoded by other nucleotide sequences in the sample. This chain links TRBV9 with TRBJ1-3, with D perhaps TRBD1 (5 bases). Germline CDR1 SGDLS, CDR2 YYNGEE. V shed 2 bases and J shed 2 bases, with 8 bases lying between them. This CDR3 spans 14 amino acids. Here the CDR3 reads CASSVGGTGNTIYF. Here the CDR3 DNA reads TGTGCCAGCAGCGTGGGGGGTACTGGAAACACCATATATTTT.

This sequence joins TRBV5-1 and TRBJ2-3; 8 bases fit TRBD1. The CDR3 is 15 amino acids. Looked up from germline, CDR1 is SGHRS and CDR2 is YFSETQ. V was clipped by 2 bases and J by 2 bases; unmatched bases: 4. The CDR3 reads CASSLQGDHTDTQYF. In DNA, the CDR3 is TGCGCCAGCAGCTTACAGGGGGATCACACAGATACGCAGTATTTT.

The rearrangement links TRBV5-1 to TRBJ2-6, with D unresolved. This CDR3 comprises 16 residues. The V and J ends lost 0 bases and 0 bases respectively, with 7 bases between them. Germline V lookup: CDR1 SGHRS, CDR2 YFSETQ. DNA of the CDR3: TGCGCCAGCAGCTTGGACAGCCGCTCTGGGGCCAACGTCCTGACTTTC. This codes for CASSLDSRSGANVLTF.

The chain couples TRBV2 to TRBJ2-3, with 11 positions matching TRBD2. Germline lookup yields CDR1 SNHLY and CDR2 FYNNEI. J gave up 5 bases and V 5 bases, and 3 bases lay outside the gene matches. The CDR3 totals 14 residues. Here the CDR3 DNA reads TGTGCCAGCAGTCTCGGGACTAGCGGAGATACGCAGTATTTT. Amino acid sequence: CASSLGTSGDTQYF.

The gene calls are TRBV27 and TRBJ2-7; 8 positions match TRBD1. Germline trimming cut 6 bases from V and 3 bases from J; bases unmatched to any gene: 7. The CDR3 runs to 14 residues. Germline V gene sequence: CDR1 MNHEY, CDR2 SMNVEV (reference sequence). The CDR3 nucleotides read TGTGCCAGCAGCGGACAGGGTTTAAGCTACGAGCAGTACTTC. Its translation: CASSGQGLSYEQYF.

The chain links TRBV7-8 to TRBJ1-4; D gene ambiguous. V lost 2 bases, J lost 6 bases, and 13 bases lay in between. Germline values: CDR1 SGHVS, CDR2 FQNEAQ. The CDR3 consists of 15 residues. CDR3 in DNA: TGTGCCAGCAGCTTACCGCGGATGAATCATGAAAAACTGTTTTTT. As protein: CASSLPRMNHEKLFF.

This clone was seen just once. Different DNA sequences within this sample yield the same CDR3. The genes are TRBV19 and TRBJ1-6; 7 bases agree with TRBD1. CDR1 is LNHDA and CDR2 is SQIVND in the germline V gene (reference sequence). The CDR3 has 15 residues. The V segment lost 3 bases and the J segment 5 bases; nucleotides outside the gene matches: 4. The CDR3 DNA reads TGTGCCAGTAGTATCACCGGGACAGATAATTCACCCCTCCACTTT. It translates to CASSITGTDNSPLHF.